The clone carrying this TCR beta chain came up a few times. What it binds is unknown. This CDR3 region has 16 residues. Germline V lookup: CDR1 MNHEY, CDR2 SVGEGT. The sample originates from a study of blood T cells in healthy people across ages. The study, taken as a whole, reports: PBMC samples, being unsorted, prevented any conclusive comparison of naive and antigen-experienced cells.

Then a second PCR, running about 6 to 11 cycles, was carried out with a sample-barcoded 5' primer and a J-beta primer mix. Unique molecular identifiers of 12 random nucleotides labeled each cDNA. One entry per CDR3 protein results from TCRdb running MiXCR on the 5' RACE reads. The table lists about 680,000 distinct CDR3 sequences, approximately 49% of them singletons. The TCR was taken from a woman aged 55-69 years in good health. The specimen was blood. This chain links TRBV6-2 or TRBV6-3 with TRBJ2-4; TRBD1 matches at 7 bases. Judging by the DNA end, TRBJ2-5 fits better; the J call may be wrong. The CDR3 spells CASSSTRRDRKETQYF. CDR3 nucleotides: TGTGCCAGCAGTTCGACACGCCGGGACAGAAAAGAGACCCAGTACTTC.